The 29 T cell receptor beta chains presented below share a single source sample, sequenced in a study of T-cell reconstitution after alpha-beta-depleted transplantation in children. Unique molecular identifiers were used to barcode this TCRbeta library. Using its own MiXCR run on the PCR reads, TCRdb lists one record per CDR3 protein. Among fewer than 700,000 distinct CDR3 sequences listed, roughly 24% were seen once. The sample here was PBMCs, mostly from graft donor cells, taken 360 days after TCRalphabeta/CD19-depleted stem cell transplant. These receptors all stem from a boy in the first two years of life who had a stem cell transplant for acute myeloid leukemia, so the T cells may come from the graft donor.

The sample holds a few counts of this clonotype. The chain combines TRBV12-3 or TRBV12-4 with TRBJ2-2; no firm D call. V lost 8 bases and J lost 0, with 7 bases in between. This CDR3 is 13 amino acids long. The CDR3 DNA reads TGTGCCAGCGGCGCGGCGAACACCGGGGAGCTGTTTTTT. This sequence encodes CASGAANTGELFF.

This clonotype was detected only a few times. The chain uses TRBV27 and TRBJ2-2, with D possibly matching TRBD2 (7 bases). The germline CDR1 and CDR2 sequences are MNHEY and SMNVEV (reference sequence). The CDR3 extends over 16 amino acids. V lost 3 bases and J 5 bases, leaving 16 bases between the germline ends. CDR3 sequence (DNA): TGTGCCAGCAGTTTTGGGGGGGCTAAGCGGACCGGGGAGCTGTTTTTT. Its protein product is CASSFGGAKRTGELFF.

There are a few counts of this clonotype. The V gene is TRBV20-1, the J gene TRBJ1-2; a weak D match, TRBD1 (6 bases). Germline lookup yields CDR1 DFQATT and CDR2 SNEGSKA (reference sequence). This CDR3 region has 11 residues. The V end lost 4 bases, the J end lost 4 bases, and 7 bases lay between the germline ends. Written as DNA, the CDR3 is TGCAGTGCTATACAGGGCTATGGCTACACCTTC. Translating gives CSAIQGYGYTF.

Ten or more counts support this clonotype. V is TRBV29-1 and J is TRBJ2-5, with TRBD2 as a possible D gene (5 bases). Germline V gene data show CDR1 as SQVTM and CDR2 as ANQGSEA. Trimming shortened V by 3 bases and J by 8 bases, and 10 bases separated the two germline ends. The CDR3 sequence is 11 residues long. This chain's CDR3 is CSVDGERTQYF. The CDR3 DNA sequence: TGCAGCGTTGATGGGGAGAGAACCCAGTACTTC.

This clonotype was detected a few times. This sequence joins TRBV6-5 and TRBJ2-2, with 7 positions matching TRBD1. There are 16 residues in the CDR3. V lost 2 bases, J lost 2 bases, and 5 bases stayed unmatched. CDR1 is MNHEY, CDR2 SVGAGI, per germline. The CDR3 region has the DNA TGTGCCAGCAGTTACAGGGGGCTCCCCAACACCGGGGAGCTGTTTTTT. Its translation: CASSYRGLPNTGELFF.

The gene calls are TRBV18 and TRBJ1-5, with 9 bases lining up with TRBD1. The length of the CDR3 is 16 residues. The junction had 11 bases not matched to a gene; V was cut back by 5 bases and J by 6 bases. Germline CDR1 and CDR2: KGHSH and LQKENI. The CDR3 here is CASSGGQGQGRQPQHF. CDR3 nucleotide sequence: TGTGCCAGCTCAGGAGGGCAGGGACAGGGCCGTCAGCCCCAGCATTTT.

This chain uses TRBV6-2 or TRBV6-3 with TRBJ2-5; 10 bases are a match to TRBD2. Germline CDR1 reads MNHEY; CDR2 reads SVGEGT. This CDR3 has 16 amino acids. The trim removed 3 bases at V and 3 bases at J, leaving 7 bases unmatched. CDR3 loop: CASSYNPSGGEETQYF. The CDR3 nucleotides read TGTGCCAGCAGTTATAATCCTAGCGGGGGCGAAGAGACCCAGTACTTC.

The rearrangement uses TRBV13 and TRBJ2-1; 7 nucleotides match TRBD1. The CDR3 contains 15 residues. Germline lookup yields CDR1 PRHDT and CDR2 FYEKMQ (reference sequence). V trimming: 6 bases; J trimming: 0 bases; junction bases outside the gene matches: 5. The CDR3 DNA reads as TGTGCCAGCAGATATGGGACAGACTCCTACAATGAGCAGTTCTTC. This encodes CASRYGTDSYNEQFF.

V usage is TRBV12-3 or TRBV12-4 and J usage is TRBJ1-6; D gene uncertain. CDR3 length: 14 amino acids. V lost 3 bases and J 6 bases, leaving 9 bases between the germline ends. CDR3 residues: CASSFGDANSPLHF. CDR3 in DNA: TGTGCCAGCAGTTTTGGGGATGCTAATTCACCCCTCCACTTT.

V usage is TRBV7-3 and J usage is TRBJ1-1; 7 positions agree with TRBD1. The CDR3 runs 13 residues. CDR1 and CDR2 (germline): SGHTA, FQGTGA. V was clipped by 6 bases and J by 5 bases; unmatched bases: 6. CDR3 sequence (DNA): TGTGCCAGCAGTCACGCAGGGGGTACTGAAGCTTTCTTT. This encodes CASSHAGGTEAFF.

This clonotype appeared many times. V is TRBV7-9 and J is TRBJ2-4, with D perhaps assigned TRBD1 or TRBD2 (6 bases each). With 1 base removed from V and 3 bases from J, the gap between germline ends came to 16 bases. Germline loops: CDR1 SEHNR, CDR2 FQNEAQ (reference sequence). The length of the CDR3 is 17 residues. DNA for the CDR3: TGTGCCAGCAGCTTAGGACGACTTGGAGGGGGCAAAAACATTCAGTACTTC. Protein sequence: CASSLGRLGGGKNIQYF.

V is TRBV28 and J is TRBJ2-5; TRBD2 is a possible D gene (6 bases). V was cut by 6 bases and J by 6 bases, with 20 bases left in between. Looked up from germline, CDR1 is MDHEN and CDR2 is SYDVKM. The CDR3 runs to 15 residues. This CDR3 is CASSYEAAGRKTQYF. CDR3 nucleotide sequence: TGTGCCAGCAGCTACGAGGCAGCGGGTAGGAAGACCCAGTACTTC.

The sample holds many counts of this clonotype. The CDR3 reads CASSLTAGSSYNEQFF. For the CDR3, the DNA is TGCGCCAGCAGCTTGACAGCCGGGTCCTCCTACAATGAGCAGTTCTTC. The chain combines TRBV5-1 with TRBJ2-1; D uncertain. Germline CDR1 reads SGHRS; CDR2 reads YFSETQ. V lost 1 base and J lost 0, with 11 bases in between. CDR3 length: 16 amino acids.

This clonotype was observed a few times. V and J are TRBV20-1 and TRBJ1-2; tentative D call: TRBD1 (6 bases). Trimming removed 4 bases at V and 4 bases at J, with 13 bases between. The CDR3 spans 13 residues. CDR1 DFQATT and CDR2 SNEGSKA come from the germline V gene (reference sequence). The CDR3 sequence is CSATRQVLYGYTF. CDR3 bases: TGCAGTGCTACTAGACAGGTCCTCTATGGCTACACCTTC.

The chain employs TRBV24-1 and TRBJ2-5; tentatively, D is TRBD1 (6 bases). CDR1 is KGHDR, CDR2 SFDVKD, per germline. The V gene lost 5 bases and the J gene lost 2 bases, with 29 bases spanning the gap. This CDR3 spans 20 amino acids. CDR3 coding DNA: TGTGCCACCAGTGCAGGATACGTTATGACAGGATCGAAGGGGCAAGAGACCCAGTACTTC. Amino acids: CATSAGYVMTGSKGQETQYF.

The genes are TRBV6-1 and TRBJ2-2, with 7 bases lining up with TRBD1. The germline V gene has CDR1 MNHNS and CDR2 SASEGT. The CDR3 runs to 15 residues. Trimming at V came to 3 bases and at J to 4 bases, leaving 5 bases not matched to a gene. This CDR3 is CASSETGRGTGELFF. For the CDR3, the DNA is TGTGCCAGCAGTGAGACAGGGCGCGGCACCGGGGAGCTGTTTTTT.

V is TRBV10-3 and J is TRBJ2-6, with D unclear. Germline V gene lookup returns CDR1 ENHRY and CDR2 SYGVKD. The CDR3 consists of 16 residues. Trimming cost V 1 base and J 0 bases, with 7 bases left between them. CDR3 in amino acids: CAISEYGDSGANVLTF. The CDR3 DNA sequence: TGTGCCATCAGTGAGTATGGAGACTCTGGGGCCAACGTCCTGACTTTC.

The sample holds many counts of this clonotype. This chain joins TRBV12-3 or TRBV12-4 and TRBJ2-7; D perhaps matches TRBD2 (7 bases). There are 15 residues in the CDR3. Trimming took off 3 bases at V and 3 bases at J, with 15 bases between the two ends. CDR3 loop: CASSFRGGDYYEQYF. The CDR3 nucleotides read TGTGCCAGCAGTTTCAGGGGAGGGGATTACTACGAGCAGTACTTC.

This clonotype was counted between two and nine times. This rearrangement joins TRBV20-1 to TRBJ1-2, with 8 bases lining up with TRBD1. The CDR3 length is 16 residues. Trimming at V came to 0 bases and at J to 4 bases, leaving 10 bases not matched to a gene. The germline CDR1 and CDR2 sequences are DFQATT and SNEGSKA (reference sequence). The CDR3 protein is CSARDPGQGGVYGYTF. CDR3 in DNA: TGCAGTGCTAGAGACCCAGGACAGGGCGGAGTCTATGGCTACACCTTC.

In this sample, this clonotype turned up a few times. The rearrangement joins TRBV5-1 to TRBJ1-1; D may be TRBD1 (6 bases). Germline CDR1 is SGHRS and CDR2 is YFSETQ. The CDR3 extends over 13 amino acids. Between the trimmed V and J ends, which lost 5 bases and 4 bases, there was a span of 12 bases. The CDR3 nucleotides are TGCGCCAGCAGATTACAGGGACCCACTGAAGCTTTCTTT. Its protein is CASRLQGPTEAFF.

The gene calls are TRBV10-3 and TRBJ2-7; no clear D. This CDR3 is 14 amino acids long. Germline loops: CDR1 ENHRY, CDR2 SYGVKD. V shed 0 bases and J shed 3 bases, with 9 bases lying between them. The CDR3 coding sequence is TGTGCCATCAGTGAGTCTCAGGCGAGCTACGAGCAGTACTTC. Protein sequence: CAISESQASYEQYF.

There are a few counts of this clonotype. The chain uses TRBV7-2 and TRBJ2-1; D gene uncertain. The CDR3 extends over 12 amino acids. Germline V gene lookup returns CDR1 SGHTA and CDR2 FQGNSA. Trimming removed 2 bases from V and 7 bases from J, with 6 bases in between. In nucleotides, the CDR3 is TGTGCCAGCAGCTTAATCGAGAATGAGCAGTTCTTC. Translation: CASSLIENEQFF.

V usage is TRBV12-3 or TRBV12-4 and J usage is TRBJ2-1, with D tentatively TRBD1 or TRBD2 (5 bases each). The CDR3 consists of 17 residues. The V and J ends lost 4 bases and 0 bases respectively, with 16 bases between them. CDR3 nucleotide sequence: TGTGCCAGCAGTTCTGACTGGGACCGCCTCTCCTACAATGAGCAGTTCTTC. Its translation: CASSSDWDRLSYNEQFF.

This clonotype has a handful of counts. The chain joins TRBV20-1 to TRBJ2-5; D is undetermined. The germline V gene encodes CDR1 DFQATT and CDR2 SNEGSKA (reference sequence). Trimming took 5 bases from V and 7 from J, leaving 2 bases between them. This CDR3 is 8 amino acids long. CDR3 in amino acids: CSAGTQYF. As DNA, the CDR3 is TGCAGTGCTGGGACCCAGTACTTC.

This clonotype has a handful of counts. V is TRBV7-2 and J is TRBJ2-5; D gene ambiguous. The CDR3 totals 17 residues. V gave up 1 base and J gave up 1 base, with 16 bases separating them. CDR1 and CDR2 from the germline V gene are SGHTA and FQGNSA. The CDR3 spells CASSLVFTGHLQETQYF. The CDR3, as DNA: TGTGCCAGCAGCTTAGTTTTCACCGGGCATCTCCAAGAGACCCAGTACTTC.

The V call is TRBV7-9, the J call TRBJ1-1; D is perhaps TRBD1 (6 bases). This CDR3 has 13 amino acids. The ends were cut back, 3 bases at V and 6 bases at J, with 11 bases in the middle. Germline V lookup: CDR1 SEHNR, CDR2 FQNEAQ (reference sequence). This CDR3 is CASSFIRGPEAFF. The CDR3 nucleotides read TGTGCCAGCAGCTTCATCAGGGGCCCTGAAGCTTTCTTT.

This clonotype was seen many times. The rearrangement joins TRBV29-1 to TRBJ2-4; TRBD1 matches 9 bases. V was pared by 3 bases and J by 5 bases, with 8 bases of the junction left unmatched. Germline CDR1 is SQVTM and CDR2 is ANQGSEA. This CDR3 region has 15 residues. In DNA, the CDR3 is TGCAGCGTTGAGGGGTGGGACAGGGAGGAAAACATTCAGTACTTC. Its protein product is CSVEGWDREENIQYF.

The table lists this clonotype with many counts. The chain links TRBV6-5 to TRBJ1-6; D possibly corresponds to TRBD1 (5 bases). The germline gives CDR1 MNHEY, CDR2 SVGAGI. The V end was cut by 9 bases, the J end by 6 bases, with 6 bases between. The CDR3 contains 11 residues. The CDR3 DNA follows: TGTGCCAGGGGGGGTAATTCACCCCTCCACTTT. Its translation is CARGGNSPLHF.

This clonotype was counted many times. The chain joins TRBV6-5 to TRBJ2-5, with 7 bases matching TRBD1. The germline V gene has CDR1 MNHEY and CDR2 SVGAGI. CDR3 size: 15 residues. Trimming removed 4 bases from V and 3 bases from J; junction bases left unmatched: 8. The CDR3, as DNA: TGTGCCAGCAGTTCCCCCGGACAGGAGAAAGAGACCCAGTACTTC. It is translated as CASSSPGQEKETQYF.